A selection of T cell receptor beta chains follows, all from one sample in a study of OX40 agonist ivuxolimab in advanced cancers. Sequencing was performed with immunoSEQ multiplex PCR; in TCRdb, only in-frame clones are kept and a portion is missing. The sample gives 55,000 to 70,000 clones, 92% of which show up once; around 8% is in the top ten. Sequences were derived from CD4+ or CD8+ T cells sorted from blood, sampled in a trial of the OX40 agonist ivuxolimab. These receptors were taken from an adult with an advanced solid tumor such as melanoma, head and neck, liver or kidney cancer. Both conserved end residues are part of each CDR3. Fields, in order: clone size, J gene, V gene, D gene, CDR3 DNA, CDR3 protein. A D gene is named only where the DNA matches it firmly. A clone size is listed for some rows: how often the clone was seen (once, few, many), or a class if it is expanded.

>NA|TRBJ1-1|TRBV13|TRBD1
TGTGCCAGCAGCTTAAGGGCGGGACAGGCGGACACTGAAGCTTTCTTT
CASSLRAGQADTEAFF
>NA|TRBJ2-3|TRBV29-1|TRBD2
TGCAGCGTCGCCCCCGGGGGTAGCGGGGGTAAAGATACGCAGTATTTT
CSVAPGGSGGKDTQYF
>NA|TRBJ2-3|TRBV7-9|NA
TGTGCCAGCAGCTTAGACGGATTCACAGATACGCAGTATTTT
CASSLDGFTDTQYF
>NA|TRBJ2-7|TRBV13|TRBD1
TGTGCCAGCAACTCAAGACAGGGGGCCTACTACGAGCAGTACTTC
CASNSRQGAYYEQYF
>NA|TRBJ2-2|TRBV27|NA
TGTGCCAGCAGTTTTCAGAGCACCGGGGAGCTGTTTTTT
CASSFQSTGELFF
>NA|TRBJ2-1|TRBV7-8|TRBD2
TGTGCCAGCAGCATGGGACTAGCGGGGTCGAGCTCCTACAATGAGCAGTTCTTC
CASSMGLAGSSSYNEQFF
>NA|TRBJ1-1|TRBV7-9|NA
TGTGCCAGCAGCCGGAGGGACATCACTGGGACTGAAGCTTTCTTT
CASSRRDITGTEAFF
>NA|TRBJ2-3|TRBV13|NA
TGTGCCAGCAGCTCGAGGGAGGGGGAATACACAGATACGCAGTATTTT
CASSSREGEYTDTQYF
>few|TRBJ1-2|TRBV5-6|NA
TGTGCCAGCAGCTTGGTAGGGGGGAGAAACTATGGCTACACCTTC
CASSLVGGRNYGYTF
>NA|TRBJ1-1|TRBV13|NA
TGTGCCAGCAGCTTCGCAGCGAACACTGAAGCTTTCTTT
CASSFAANTEAFF
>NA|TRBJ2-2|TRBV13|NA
TGTGCCAGCAGCTTAGTTGGGACGGTTAACACCGGGGAGCTGTTTTTT
CASSLVGTVNTGELFF
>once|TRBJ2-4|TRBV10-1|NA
TGCGCCAGCAATAAGGGTTTAGCCAAAAACATTCAGTACTTC
CASNKGLAKNIQYF
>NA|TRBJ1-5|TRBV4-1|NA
TGCGCCAGCAGCCAAGTTACAGGGTCCCCCCAGCCCCAGCATTTT
CASSQVTGSPQPQHF
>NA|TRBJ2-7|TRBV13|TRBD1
TGTGCCAGCAGCACCGGAGGGGACAGGGGACCAGCCTACGAGCAGTACTTC
CASSTGGDRGPAYEQYF
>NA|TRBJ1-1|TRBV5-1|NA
TGCGCCAGCAGCTTAGGGACAGAAGCTTTCTTT
CASSLGTEAFF
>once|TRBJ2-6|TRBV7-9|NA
TGTGCCAGCAGCACCGCTCCGTGGACAGACCTCTCTGGGGCCAACGTCCTGACTTTC
CASSTAPWTDLSGANVLTF
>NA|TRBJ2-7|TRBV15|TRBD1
TGTGCCACCAGTGGACAGGGGGCGAGCTCCTACGAGCAGTACTTC
CATSGQGASSYEQYF
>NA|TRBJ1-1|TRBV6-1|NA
TGTGCCAGCAGTGAAGGCGCAGTAGGGAACACTGAAGCTTTCTTT
CASSEGAVGNTEAFF
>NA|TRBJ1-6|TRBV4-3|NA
TGCGCCAGCAGCCAAGATTCGGGACATCTTTATAATTCACCCCTCCACTTT
CASSQDSGHLYNSPLHF
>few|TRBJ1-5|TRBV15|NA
TGTGCCACCAGCAGAGGGGGCCCGGATCAGCCCCAGCATTTT
CATSRGGPDQPQHF
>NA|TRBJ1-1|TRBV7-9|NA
TGTGCCAGCAGTTCTGGGTACACTGAAGCTTTCTTT
CASSSGYTEAFF
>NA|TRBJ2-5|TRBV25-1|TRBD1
TGTGCCAGCAGTGAATTAACAGGGGGTCAACAAGAGACCCAGTACTTC
CASSELTGGQQETQYF
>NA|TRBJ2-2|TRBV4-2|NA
TGTGCCAGCAGTCCCTGGGGGCAGCTAAACACCGGGGAGCTGTTTTTT
CASSPWGQLNTGELFF
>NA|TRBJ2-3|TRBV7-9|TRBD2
TGTGCCAGCAGCTCCGACCTTGCACTAGCGCCCACAGATACGCAGTATTTT
CASSSDLALAPTDTQYF
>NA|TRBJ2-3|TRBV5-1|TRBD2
TGCGCCAGCAGCTTGGTCCAGCGGGGGGCAGATACGCAGTATTTT
CASSLVQRGADTQYF
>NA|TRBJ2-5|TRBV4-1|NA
TGCGCCAGCAGCCTAGGGTGGGCCCAAGAGACCCAGTACTTC
CASSLGWAQETQYF
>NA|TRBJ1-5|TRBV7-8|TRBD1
TGTGCCAGCAGCCCCGGGACAGAGTATAGCAATCAGCCCCAGCATTTT
CASSPGTEYSNQPQHF
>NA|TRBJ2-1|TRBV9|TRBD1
TGTGCCAGCAGCGCGGGACAGGTACCCAATGAGCAGTTCTTC
CASSAGQVPNEQFF
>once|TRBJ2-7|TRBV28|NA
TGTGCCAGCAGTTCCTACTACGAGCAGTACTTC
CASSSYYEQYF